The clone carrying this T cell receptor beta chain came up once. Clones were read by immunoSEQ multiplex PCR, and TCRdb kept only the in-frame ones, dropping some. The sample yields under 110,000 clones, about 85% seen once. This entry is derived from a study of cytomegalovirus exposure and HLA in healthy donors. Looked up from germline, CDR1 is MDHEN and CDR2 is SYDVKM. The CDR3 totals 12 residues. V lost 7 bases and J lost 6, with 9 bases in between. V and J are TRBV28 and TRBJ1-4; D is uncertain. The sequenced sample consisted of PBMCs. The clonotype comes from a woman aged 18-29 years in good health and CMV-seropositive. The CDR3 here is CASTRQDEKLFF. CDR3 DNA: TGTGCCAGCACTCGACAAGATGAAAAACTGTTTTTT.